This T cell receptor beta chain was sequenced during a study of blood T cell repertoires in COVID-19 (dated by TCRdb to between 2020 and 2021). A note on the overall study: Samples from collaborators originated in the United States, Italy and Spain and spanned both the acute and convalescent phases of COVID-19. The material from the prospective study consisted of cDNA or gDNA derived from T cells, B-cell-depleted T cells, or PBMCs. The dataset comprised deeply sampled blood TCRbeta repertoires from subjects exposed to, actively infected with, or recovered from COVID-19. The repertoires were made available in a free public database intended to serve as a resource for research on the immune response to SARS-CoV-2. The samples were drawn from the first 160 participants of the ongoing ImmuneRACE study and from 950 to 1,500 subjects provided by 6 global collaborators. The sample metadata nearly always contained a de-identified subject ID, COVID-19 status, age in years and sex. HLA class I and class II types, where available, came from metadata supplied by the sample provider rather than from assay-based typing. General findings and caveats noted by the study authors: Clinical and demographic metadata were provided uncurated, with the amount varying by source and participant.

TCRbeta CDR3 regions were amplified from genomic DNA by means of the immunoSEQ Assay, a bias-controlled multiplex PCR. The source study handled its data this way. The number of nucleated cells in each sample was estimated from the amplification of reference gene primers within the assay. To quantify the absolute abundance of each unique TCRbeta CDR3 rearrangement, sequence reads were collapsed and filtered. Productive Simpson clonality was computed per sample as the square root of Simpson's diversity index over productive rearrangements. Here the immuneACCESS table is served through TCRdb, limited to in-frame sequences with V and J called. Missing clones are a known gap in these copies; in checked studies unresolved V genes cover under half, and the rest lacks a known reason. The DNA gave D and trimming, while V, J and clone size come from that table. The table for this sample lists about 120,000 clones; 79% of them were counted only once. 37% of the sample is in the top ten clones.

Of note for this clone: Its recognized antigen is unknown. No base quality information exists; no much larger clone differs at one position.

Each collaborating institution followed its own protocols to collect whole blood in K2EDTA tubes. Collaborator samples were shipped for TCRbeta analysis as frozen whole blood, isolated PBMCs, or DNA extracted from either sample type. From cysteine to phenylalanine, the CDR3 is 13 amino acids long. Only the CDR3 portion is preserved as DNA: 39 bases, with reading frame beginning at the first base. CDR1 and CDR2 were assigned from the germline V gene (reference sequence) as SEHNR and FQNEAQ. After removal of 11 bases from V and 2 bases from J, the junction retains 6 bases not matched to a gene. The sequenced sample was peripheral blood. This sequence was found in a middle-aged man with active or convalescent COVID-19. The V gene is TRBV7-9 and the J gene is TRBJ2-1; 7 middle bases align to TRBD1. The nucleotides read TGTGCCTATAGACAGGGAGCCTACAATGAGCAGTTCTTC. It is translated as CAYRQGAYNEQFF.